Following are 14 T cell receptor beta chains from one sample sequenced in a study of T cells in localized non-small cell lung cancer. Assay used: immunoSEQ multiplex PCR; TCRdb lists only in-frame clones, some missing. This table holds tens of thousands of clones, roughly four fifths found once. The sequences come from peripheral blood, collected before any cancer treatment. These receptors all stem from a male donor older than 55 with stage III squamous cell lung carcinoma.

V gene TRBV2 combines with J gene TRBJ2-3, with 9 bases aligning to TRBD2. Per germline, CDR1 SNHLY and CDR2 FYNNEI. Trimming removed 4 bases from V and 6 bases from J; junction bases left unmatched: 2. The CDR3 totals 13 residues. The CDR3 loop is CASSAGTSDTQYF. In nucleotides, the CDR3 is TGTGCCAGCAGTGCAGGGACTAGCGATACGCAGTATTTT.

The chain links TRBV20-1 to TRBJ1-1, with D unresolved. Germline lookup yields CDR1 DFQATT and CDR2 SNEGSKA (reference sequence). V was cut by 1 base and J by 2 bases, with 2 bases left in between. The CDR3 extends over 11 amino acids. CDR3 sequence: CSARANTEAFF. The CDR3 DNA sequence: TGCAGTGCTAGAGCAAACACTGAAGCTTTCTTT.

The V gene is TRBV29-1, the J gene TRBJ2-1; D gene ambiguous. The length of the CDR3 is 11 residues. Trimming shortened V by 0 bases and J by 12 bases, and 9 bases separated the two germline ends. CDR1 is SQVTM, CDR2 ANQGSEA, per germline. The CDR3 DNA follows: TGCAGCGTTGAAGAAGTTTCAGGGCAGTTCTTC. Translating it yields CSVEEVSGQFF.

This chain joins TRBV5-1 and TRBJ2-2, with TRBD2 matching 7 bases. Germline trimming cut 0 bases from V and 3 bases from J; bases unmatched to any gene: 2. CDR3 size: 15 residues. The germline V gene has CDR1 SGHRS and CDR2 YFSETQ. CDR3 in amino acids: CASSLVRGDTGELFF. DNA of the CDR3: TGCGCCAGCAGCTTGGTCCGGGGGGACACCGGGGAGCTGTTTTTT.

This chain connects TRBV5-6 to TRBJ2-3; 8 bases map to TRBD1. V was clipped by 3 bases and J by 4 bases; unmatched bases: 1. This CDR3 is 13 amino acids long. From germline, CDR1 is SGHDT and CDR2 YYEEEE. CDR3 residues: CASSSDRADTQYF. The CDR3 DNA reads TGTGCCAGCAGCTCGGACAGGGCAGATACGCAGTATTTT.

CDR3 residues: CASSRSRANYGYTF. The CDR3 region has the DNA TGTGCCAGCAGTCGGAGCCGAGCTAACTATGGCTACACCTTC. The V and J genes are TRBV7-2 and TRBJ1-2, with no clear D. In germline, CDR1 is SGHTA, CDR2 FQGNSA. V dropped 6 bases and J dropped 0 bases, with 11 bases sitting between them. This CDR3 is 14 amino acids long.

This clone turned up a few times. The rearrangement uses TRBV7-7 and TRBJ2-5; the match to TRBD1 covers 9 bases. CDR3 length equals 13 residues. J gave up 4 bases and V 4 bases, and 1 base lay outside the gene matches. Germline values: CDR1 SSHAT, CDR2 FNYEAQ (reference sequence). The CDR3 nucleotides are TGTGCCAGCAGCTGGGGACAGGGAGAGACCCAGTACTTC. It specifies CASSWGQGETQYF.

This clone was observed a handful of times. This chain connects TRBV4-1 to TRBJ2-7; 9 positions match TRBD2. The ends lost 4 bases at V and 6 bases at J; junction bases unmatched: 10. The germline CDR1 and CDR2 sequences are MGHRA and YSYEKL. The CDR3 consists of 15 residues. The CDR3 nucleotides are TGCGCCAGCAGCCTCACCGCTAGCGGGGAGACCGAGCAGTACTTC. This encodes CASSLTASGETEQYF.

The chain combines TRBV15 with TRBJ2-7; D is tentatively TRBD1 or TRBD2 (5 bases each). The CDR3 totals 14 residues. V gave up 4 bases and J gave up 4 bases, with 14 bases separating them. CDR1 is LNHNV, CDR2 YYDKDF, per germline (reference sequence). The CDR3 region has the DNA TGTGCCACCAGCACCCGGGACGGAGGATACGAGCAGTACTTC. Translating it yields CATSTRDGGYEQYF. Complete variable domain (other parts from reference TRBV15 and TRBJ2-7): DAMVIQNPRYQVTQFGKPVTLSCSQTLNHNVMYWYQQKSSQAPKLLFHYYDKDFNNEADTPDNFQSRRPNTSFCFLDIRSPGLGDTAMYLCATSTRDGGYEQYFGPGTRLTVT.

V gene TRBV7-2 combines with J gene TRBJ2-7; 8 bases match TRBD2. J was trimmed by 4 bases and V by 5 bases; bases with no gene match: 7. The CDR3 contains 14 residues. Per germline, CDR1 SGHTA and CDR2 FQGNSA. Written as DNA, the CDR3 is TGTGCCAGCAGCCCAAAGCGGGAGACTTACGAGCAGTACTTC. Amino acid sequence: CASSPKRETYEQYF.

The V call is TRBV19, the J call TRBJ2-6, with 9 bases aligning to TRBD1. With V trimmed by 11 bases and J by 5 bases, 13 bases remained unmatched. The CDR3 spans 16 residues. Germline V gene sequence: CDR1 LNHDA, CDR2 SQIVND (reference sequence). This CDR3 reads CASEGQGTDWANVLTF. The CDR3 nucleotides are TGTGCCTCAGAGGGACAGGGAACTGATTGGGCCAACGTCCTGACTTTC.

The V and J genes are TRBV7-2 and TRBJ2-3; the match to TRBD2 covers 8 bases. Looked up from germline, CDR1 is SGHTA and CDR2 is FQGNSA. There are 15 residues in the CDR3. Germline trimming cut 4 bases from V and 4 bases from J; bases unmatched to any gene: 7. The CDR3 loop is CASSSSGRTADTQYF. CDR3 DNA sequence: TGTGCCAGCAGCTCGAGCGGGAGAACCGCAGATACGCAGTATTTT.

The chain employs TRBV30 and TRBJ2-3; a weak D match, TRBD2 (7 bases). V lost 5 bases and J lost 6, with 21 bases in between. Germline V gene data show CDR1 as GTSNPN and CDR2 as SVGIG (reference sequence). The CDR3 sequence is 15 residues long. The CDR3 is CAWAPGWGGPDTQYF. CDR3 sequence (DNA): TGTGCCTGGGCCCCTGGTTGGGGGGGGCCGGATACGCAGTATTTT.

The chain employs TRBV5-1 and TRBJ2-4; tentative D call: TRBD1 (5 bases). Germline lookup yields CDR1 SGHRS and CDR2 YFSETQ. The CDR3 length is 14 residues. Trimming removed 4 bases at V and 6 bases at J, with 14 bases between. DNA for the CDR3: TGCGCCAGCAGCGAAATGGGGCAGGGAAACATTCAGTACTTC. Protein sequence: CASSEMGQGNIQYF.